One and the same sample provided the 11 T cell receptor beta chains below, sequenced in a study of blood T cells in healthy people across ages. A sample-barcoded 5' primer and a J-beta primer mix were used in a second PCR of about 7 to 12 cycles. Using its own MiXCR run on the 5' RACE reads, TCRdb lists one record per CDR3 protein. The sample shows 780,000 or so distinct CDR3 sequences, about 25% of them seen only once. These data also featured in a second study, about T cells of mothers and their children.

The specimen was blood. These receptor sequences come from a boy aged 5-17 years in good health.

This clonotype appeared a few times. V gene TRBV6-5 combines with J gene TRBJ2-7, with D perhaps matching TRBD1 (5 bases). Trimming removed 5 bases from V and 7 bases from J, with 9 bases in between. This CDR3 comprises 11 residues. CDR1 MNHEY and CDR2 SVGAGI come from the germline V gene. The CDR3 sequence is CASSTRTEQYF. CDR3 bases: TGTGCCAGCAGTACCCGGACAGAGCAGTACTTC.

The chain couples TRBV29-1 to TRBJ2-7, with D perhaps matching TRBD1 or TRBD2 (6 bases each). Germline loops: CDR1 SQVTM, CDR2 ANQGSEA. This CDR3 has 13 residues. V was trimmed by 2 bases and J by 6 bases, leaving 14 bases between them. CDR3 sequence (DNA): TGCAGCGTTGAAAGTGGGGGGACACGCGAGCAGTACTTC. It specifies CSVESGGTREQYF.

The chain uses TRBV20-1 and TRBJ2-3, with 8 nucleotides matching TRBD2. After removal of 0 bases from V and 0 bases from J, the junction contained 29 bases not matched to a gene. The CDR3 contains 24 residues. Germline assignment: CDR1 DFQATT and CDR2 SNEGSKA (reference sequence). CDR3 DNA: TGCAGTGCTAGAGATCTTACCCTAGCGGGCCCAACCTACGTCGTCCAGCCTAGCACAGATACGCAGTATTTT. It codes for CSARDLTLAGPTYVVQPSTDTQYF.

The V call is TRBV7-8, the J call TRBJ2-1, with 12 nucleotides matching TRBD2. The CDR3 is made up of 17 amino acids. Germline trimming cut 0 bases from V and 2 bases from J; bases unmatched to any gene: 2. Germline-derived CDR1 and CDR2 are SGHVS and FQNEAQ. CDR3 region: CASSLALAGGTYNEQFF. The DNA for the CDR3 is TGTGCCAGCAGCTTAGCACTAGCGGGAGGAACCTACAATGAGCAGTTCTTC.

This clonotype has just a few counts. The J gene is TRBJ2-7, the V gene TRBV4-2, with D uncertain. Trimming took 0 bases from V and 7 from J, leaving 16 bases between them. This CDR3 spans 15 amino acids. Germline lookup yields CDR1 LGHNA and CDR2 YNFKEQ. CDR3 loop: CASSQDVFLLEEQYF. CDR3 nucleotides: TGTGCCAGCAGCCAAGATGTTTTCCTTCTGGAGGAGCAGTACTTC.

The gene calls are TRBV2 and TRBJ2-5; 9 nucleotides line up with TRBD2. Germline V gene data show CDR1 as SNHLY and CDR2 as FYNNEI. The J segment lost 5 bases and the V segment lost 0 bases, leaving 7 bases of the junction unmatched. The CDR3 totals 16 residues. The DNA of the CDR3 is TGTGCCAGCAGTGAAGCCGGCGGGAGGGCCGGTGAGACCCAGTACTTC. This sequence encodes CASSEAGGRAGETQYF.

The gene calls are TRBV29-1 and TRBJ2-3, with 11 bases identical to TRBD2. Germline loops: CDR1 SQVTM, CDR2 ANQGSEA. The CDR3 totals 18 residues. V trimming: 4 bases; J trimming: 1 base; junction bases outside the gene matches: 13. The CDR3 DNA reads as TGCAGCGTTGTGGGCCTAGCGGGGGGACGGGGCGGCACAGATACGCAGTATTTT. Its protein product is CSVVGLAGGRGGTDTQYF.

This clonotype was counted between two and nine times. The chain's CDR3 is CASSLFAQANTEAFF. The CDR3 DNA reads TGTGCCAGCAGTTTATTTGCACAGGCCAACACTGAAGCTTTCTTT. V and J are TRBV28 and TRBJ1-1, with D possibly TRBD1 on 5 matching bases. CDR3 size: 15 residues. Germline V gene sequence: CDR1 MDHEN, CDR2 SYDVKM. The V and J ends lost 1 base and 2 bases respectively, with 11 bases between them.

CDR3 DNA: TGTGCCACCAGCAGAGACCTGGGGGAACGAGGGGATACGCAGTATTTT. This sequence encodes CATSRDLGERGDTQYF. The V call is TRBV15, the J call TRBJ2-3; D is tentatively TRBD1 or TRBD2 (5 bases each). The V gene's germline CDR1 is LNHNV and CDR2 YYDKDF (reference sequence). CDR3 size: 16 residues. The V end was cut by 0 bases, the J end by 6 bases, with 16 bases between.

This clonotype turned up a few times. The chain links TRBV21-1 to TRBJ2-1. Near its end, the DNA agrees better with TRBJ2-7, so the J call may be wrong. TRBV21-1 is a known pseudogene. CDR3 length: 10 residues. In DNA, the CDR3 is TGTGCCAGCAGCAGCCACGAGCAGTACTTC. This sequence encodes CASSSHEQYF.

The rearrangement uses TRBV6-5 and TRBJ2-5; D could derive from TRBD1 or TRBD2 (5 bases each). This CDR3 region has 14 residues. The V gene lost 5 bases and the J gene lost 5 bases, with 15 bases spanning the gap. Germline assignment: CDR1 MNHEY and CDR2 SVGAGI. CDR3 nucleotides: TGTGCCAGCAGTCGAGGGGCCACCAGGGAGACCCAGTACTTC. The encoded protein is CASSRGATRETQYF.